This T cell receptor (beta chain) was sequenced during a study of CD8+ T cells in alopecia areata. RNA was isolated and reverse transcribed to cDNA, the sequencing template. Profiling relied on immunoSEQ multiplex PCR, and the TCRdb table lists in-frame clones only, not all of them. This sample yields about 64,000 clones, of which 44% are seen a single time; approximately 50% belongs to the top ten. This CDR3 is built from 13 residues. Unmatched junction bases numbered 5, after V lost 6 bases and J lost 5 bases. The germline CDR1 and CDR2 sequences are MNHEY and SMNVEV (reference sequence). Separation by sorting yielded CD4+ and CD8+ T cells from PBMCs.

This chain uses TRBV27 with TRBJ1-2; TRBD1 matches 8 bases. Source material: NKG2D-low CD8+ T cells sorted from blood. The clonotype originates from a human donor with alopecia areata. In DNA form, the CDR3 reads TGTGCCAGCAGCCTCACAGGGGGGTATGGCTACACCTTC. Translated: CASSLTGGYGYTF.